This T cell receptor beta chain came from a study of blood T cell repertoires in COVID-19. Study details: COVID-19 samples from acute and convalescent phases originated in the United States, Italy and Spain.

CDR3 length: 17 residues. V dropped 2 bases and J dropped 3; count of bases not matched to a gene: 4. CDR1 and CDR2 from the germline V gene are SGHDT and YYEEEE. Using immunoSEQ multiplex PCR, the repertoire was profiled, and TCRdb retains in-frame clones only, with some absent. The table has 200,000 to 300,000 clones, 70% to 90% seen once. Source material: peripheral blood. This chain joins TRBV5-6 and TRBJ2-6; TRBD2 agrees at 11 bases. This TCR derives from a woman aged 60-75 years with COVID-19, enrolled during active disease. CDR3 in DNA: TGTGCCAGCAGCTTTAGCGGGAGGGCTCGTGGGGCCAACGTCCTGACTTTC. Residues: CASSFSGRARGANVLTF.